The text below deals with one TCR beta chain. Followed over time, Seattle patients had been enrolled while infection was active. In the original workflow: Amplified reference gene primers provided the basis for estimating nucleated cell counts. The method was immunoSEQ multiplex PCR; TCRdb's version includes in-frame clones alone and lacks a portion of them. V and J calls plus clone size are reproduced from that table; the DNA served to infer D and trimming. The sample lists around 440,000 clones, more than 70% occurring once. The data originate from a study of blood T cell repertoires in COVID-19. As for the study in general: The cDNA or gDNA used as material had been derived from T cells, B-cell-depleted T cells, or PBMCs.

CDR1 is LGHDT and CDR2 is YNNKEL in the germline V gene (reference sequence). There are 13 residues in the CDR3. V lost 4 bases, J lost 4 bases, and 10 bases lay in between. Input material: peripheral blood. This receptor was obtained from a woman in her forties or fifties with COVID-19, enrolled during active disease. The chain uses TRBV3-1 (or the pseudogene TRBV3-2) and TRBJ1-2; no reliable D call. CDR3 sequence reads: CASSRAETYGYTF. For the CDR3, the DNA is TGTGCCAGCAGCCGGGCAGAAACCTATGGCTACACCTTC.